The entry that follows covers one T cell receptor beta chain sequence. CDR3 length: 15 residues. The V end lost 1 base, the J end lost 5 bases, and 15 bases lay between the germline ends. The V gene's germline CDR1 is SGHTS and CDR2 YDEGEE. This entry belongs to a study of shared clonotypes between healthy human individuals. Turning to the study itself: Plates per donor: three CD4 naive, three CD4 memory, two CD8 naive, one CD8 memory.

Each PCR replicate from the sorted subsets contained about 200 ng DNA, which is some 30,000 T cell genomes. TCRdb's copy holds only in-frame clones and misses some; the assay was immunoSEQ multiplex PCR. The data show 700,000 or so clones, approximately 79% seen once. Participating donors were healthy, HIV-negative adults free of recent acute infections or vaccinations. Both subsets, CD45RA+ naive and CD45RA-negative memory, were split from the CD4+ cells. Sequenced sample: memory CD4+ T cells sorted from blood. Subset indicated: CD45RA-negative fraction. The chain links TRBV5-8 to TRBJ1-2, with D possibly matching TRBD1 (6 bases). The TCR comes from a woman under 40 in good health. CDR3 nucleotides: TGTGCCAGCAGCTTGCTCCGGACAGAAAGTTATGGCTACACCTTC. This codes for CASSLLRTESYGYTF.